The 32 T cell receptor beta chains below come from one sample, sequenced in a study of T cells after yellow fever vaccination. TCRdb independently ran MiXCR on the 5' RACE reads; one entry per CDR3 protein. The sample contains 500,000 to 650,000 distinct CDR3 sequences, about a sixth of which appear only once. Source: PBMCs, taken less than 6 days after the first yellow fever vaccination. These receptors all come from a man aged 18 to 30 who received the YFV17D yellow fever vaccine.

This clonotype showed up just a few times. V gene TRBV6-1 combines with J gene TRBJ1-5, with 9 bases fitting TRBD1. Trimming cost V 6 bases and J 1 base; bases outside gene matches: 4. The CDR3 consists of 15 residues. The germline CDR1 and CDR2 sequences are MNHNS and SASEGT. The CDR3 coding sequence is TGTGCCAGCAGACTTACAGGGGGCAGCAATCAGCCCCAGCATTTT. Its translation: CASRLTGGSNQPQHF.

This clonotype occurred a few times. The rearrangement joins TRBV4-1 to TRBJ1-2; D is ambiguous. With 3 bases removed from V and 1 base from J, the gap between germline ends came to 12 bases. Germline loops: CDR1 MGHRA, CDR2 YSYEKL. This CDR3 spans 15 amino acids. CDR3 in amino acids: CASSQPGRINYGYTF. CDR3 bases: TGCGCCAGCAGCCAGCCGGGTCGAATTAACTATGGCTACACCTTC.

The V call is TRBV12-3 or TRBV12-4, the J call TRBJ2-2; 7 nucleotides agree with TRBD2. The CDR3 sequence is 15 residues long. V lost 10 bases and J lost 6; bases outside the gene matches: 14. In nucleotides, the CDR3 is TGTGCCACCCGTCTACTGGGGAGGGACCCCGGGGAGCTGTTTTTT. It codes for CATRLLGRDPGELFF.

This clonotype was observed at least ten times. This rearrangement joins TRBV7-6 to TRBJ2-2; no definite D call. The CDR3 contains 12 residues. Germline values: CDR1 SGHVS, CDR2 FNYEAQ. Trimming removed 5 bases at V and 4 bases at J, with 5 bases between. This CDR3 is CASSPATGELFF. CDR3 in DNA: TGTGCCAGCAGCCCGGCCACCGGGGAGCTGTTTTTT.

The chain combines TRBV7-2 with TRBJ1-6, with no clear D. V lost 1 base and J lost 7, with 14 bases in between. The CDR3 has 16 amino acids. CDR1 and CDR2 (germline): SGHTA, FQGNSA. This CDR3 is CASSLGAGTINSPLHF. CDR3 nucleotides: TGTGCCAGCAGCTTAGGGGCTGGTACAATCAATTCACCCCTCCACTTT.

CDR3 residues: CASSVKGGSTEAFF. The CDR3 DNA sequence: TGTGCCAGCAGCGTAAAAGGGGGGAGCACTGAAGCTTTCTTT. This rearrangement joins TRBV9 to TRBJ1-1; a possible D gene is TRBD1 (6 bases). CDR3 length equals 14 residues. Trimming pared 1 base from V and 4 bases from J, leaving 11 bases between. The germline CDR1 and CDR2 sequences are SGDLS and YYNGEE. The full variable domain, in which reference TRBV9 and TRBJ1-1 provide the parts outside the CDR3, is DSGVTQTPKHLITATGQRVTLRCSPRSGDLSVYWYQQSLDQGLQFLIQYYNGEERAKGNILERFSAQQFPDLHSELNLSSLELGDSALYFCASSVKGGSTEAFFGQGTRLTVV.

The chain joins TRBV6-1 to TRBJ2-7, with no clear D. The germline V and J ends were trimmed by 3 bases and 2 bases, with 5 bases remaining between them. CDR1 and CDR2 from the germline V gene are MNHNS and SASEGT. The CDR3 spans 12 residues. CDR3: CASSEAAYEQYF. The CDR3 nucleotides are TGTGCCAGCAGTGAGGCAGCCTACGAGCAGTACTTC.

This clonotype was counted once. The genes are TRBV7-2 and TRBJ2-3, with a tentative D call TRBD1 (6 bases). V gave up 5 bases and J gave up 0 bases, with 18 bases separating them. Germline CDR1 SGHTA, CDR2 FQGNSA. There are 17 residues in the CDR3. The CDR3 DNA sequence: TGTGCCAGCAGCGCCGCGAGACAGGCCCTAAGCACAGATACGCAGTATTTT. Translation: CASSAARQALSTDTQYF.

This clonotype was counted many times. The chain couples TRBV7-9 to TRBJ2-1; D is undetermined. Germline V gene data show CDR1 as SEHNR and CDR2 as FQNEAQ (reference sequence). CDR3 length: 12 residues. V was cut by 2 bases and J by 7 bases, with 6 bases left in between. CDR3 bases: TGTGCCAGCAGCTTAATGACTAATGAGCAGTTCTTC. This encodes CASSLMTNEQFF.

This chain links TRBV12-3 or TRBV12-4 with TRBJ1-5; D is unresolved. This CDR3 is 12 amino acids long. Trimming took off 0 bases at V and 11 bases at J, with 8 bases between the two ends. CDR3 nucleotide sequence: TGTGCCAGCAGTTTAGCGGGTAGAGCCCAGCATTTT. Translation gives CASSLAGRAQHF.

The chain links TRBV20-1 to TRBJ2-7; tentative D call: TRBD1 (5 bases). CDR1 and CDR2 (germline): DFQATT, SNEGSKA (reference sequence). V gave up 6 bases and J gave up 2 bases, with 14 bases separating them. The CDR3 runs to 13 residues. Here the CDR3 DNA reads TGCAGTGCGAGTCCCAGGGCACCCTACGAGCAGTACTTC. As protein: CSASPRAPYEQYF.

This clonotype was seen repeatedly, ten times or more. The CDR3 DNA sequence: TGTGCCAGCAGCTTCCGTCTGAACACCGGGGAGCTGTTTTTT. This gives the protein CASSFRLNTGELFF. The J gene is TRBJ2-2, the V gene TRBV7-2; unclear D gene. Trimming took 3 bases from V and 1 from J, leaving 6 bases between them. This CDR3 spans 14 amino acids. CDR1 and CDR2 from the germline V gene are SGHTA and FQGNSA.

This clonotype has a handful of counts. V usage is TRBV30 and J usage is TRBJ2-2, with D possibly matching TRBD1 (6 bases). Per germline, CDR1 GTSNPN and CDR2 SVGIG (reference sequence). The CDR3 loop spans 12 amino acids. Deletions cut 7 bases from V and 7 bases from J, with 13 bases between. CDR3 sequence: CASQGNGGELFF. The CDR3 region has the DNA TGTGCCTCCCAGGGGAATGGCGGGGAGCTGTTTTTT.

The sample holds many counts of this clonotype. The chain joins TRBV4-1 to TRBJ2-3; 7 bases align to TRBD1. CDR1 is MGHRA and CDR2 is YSYEKL in the germline V gene. This CDR3 spans 15 amino acids. Trimming cost V 1 base and J 5 bases; bases outside gene matches: 6. CDR3 region: CASSQGSNRGDTQYF. The CDR3 DNA sequence: TGCGCCAGCAGCCAAGGGTCCAACAGGGGAGATACGCAGTATTTT.

This chain joins TRBV5-6 and TRBJ2-7; no definite D call. Trimming removed 9 bases at V and 3 bases at J, with 16 bases between. Germline V gene data show CDR1 as SGHDT and CDR2 as YYEEEE. The CDR3 has 13 residues. CDR3 sequence: CAIGLRHNYEQYF. The CDR3 bases are TGTGCCATCGGCCTCCGGCACAACTACGAGCAGTACTTC.

This chain links TRBV14 with TRBJ2-7; D ambiguous. CDR3 length equals 12 residues. Germline V gene data show CDR1 as SGHDN and CDR2 as FVKESK. V was clipped by 1 base and J by 7 bases, with 8 bases between them. The CDR3 DNA follows: TGTGCCAGCAGCCAAGTCTTGGGGGAGCAGTACTTC. Translated: CASSQVLGEQYF. The full variable domain, in which reference TRBV14 and TRBJ2-7 provide the parts outside the CDR3, is EAGVTQFPSHSVIEKGQTVTLRCDPISGHDNLYWYRRVMGKEIKFLLHFVKESKQDESGMPNNRFLAERTGGTYSTLKVQPAELEDSGVYFCASSQVLGEQYFGPGTRLTVT.

This clonotype was recorded at least ten times. The gene calls are TRBV7-6 and TRBJ1-5, with D unresolved. Germline-derived CDR1 and CDR2 are SGHVS and FNYEAQ. The V end lost 4 bases, the J end lost 6 bases, and 16 bases lay between the germline ends. The CDR3 totals 15 residues. CDR3 amino acids: CASSSASDGSQPQHF. CDR3 nucleotide sequence: TGTGCCAGCAGCTCAGCTTCGGATGGAAGTCAGCCCCAGCATTTT.

The rearrangement joins TRBV7-9 to TRBJ2-5; D tentatively fits TRBD1 or TRBD2 (5 bases each). Germline CDR1 is SEHNR and CDR2 is FQNEAQ (reference sequence). CDR3 length: 12 residues. V was clipped by 5 bases and J by 11 bases, with 15 bases between them. The CDR3 nucleotides are TGTGCCAGCAGCGAAACCCGGGACGGGCAGTACTTC. This sequence encodes CASSETRDGQYF. Full variable domain (missing parts from reference TRBV7-9 and TRBJ2-5): DTGVSQNPRHKITKRGQNVTFRCDPISEHNRLYWYRQTLGQGPEFLTYFQNEAQLEKSRLLSDRFSAERPKGSFSTLEIQRTEQGDSAMYLCASSETRDGQYFGPGTRLLVL.

CDR3 DNA: TGTGCCAGCAGCCGCCGTGGCAGTTGGACCTCCTACGAGCAGTACTTC. This codes for CASSRRGSWTSYEQYF. The V gene is TRBV14, the J gene TRBJ2-7; no clear D. The CDR3 runs to 16 residues. Trimming took off 4 bases at V and 0 bases at J, with 16 bases between the two ends. CDR1 and CDR2 (germline): SGHDN, FVKESK.

This clonotype was recorded only once. The rearrangement links TRBV6-5 to TRBJ1-4; no firm D call. V dropped 3 bases and J dropped 8 bases, with 16 bases sitting between them. The CDR3 has 15 amino acids. Germline CDR1 is MNHEY and CDR2 is SVGAGI. DNA for the CDR3: TGTGCCAGCAGTTATCAAGCCCGGGCGCGGGAAAAACTGTTTTTT. Translated: CASSYQARAREKLFF.

This clonotype occurred many times. The V call is TRBV3-1, the J call TRBJ1-6, with D possibly TRBD1 on 5 matching bases. With 0 bases removed from V and 6 bases from J, the gap between germline ends came to 12 bases. The CDR3 contains 16 residues. The germline CDR1 and CDR2 sequences are LGHDT and YNNKEL (reference sequence). The CDR3 bases are TGTGCCAGCAGCCAAGACAGGGCTTTCCGTAATTCACCCCTCCACTTT. Its translation: CASSQDRAFRNSPLHF.

There are a few counts of this clonotype. The V gene is TRBV11-2, the J gene TRBJ1-4; D ambiguous. Germline values: CDR1 SGHAT, CDR2 FQNNGV. The ends were cut back, 3 bases at V and 3 bases at J, with 11 bases in the middle. The CDR3 runs to 15 residues. The CDR3, as DNA: TGTGCCAGCAGCTTTTTCGGAGTAGCTAATGAAAAACTGTTTTTT. The encoded protein is CASSFFGVANEKLFF.

This clonotype was observed a handful of times. The chain has TRBV27 and TRBJ2-1, with 8 bases aligning to TRBD1. The V gene's germline CDR1 is MNHEY and CDR2 SMNVEV (reference sequence). V shed 5 bases and J 7 bases; nucleotides not matched to a gene: 10. The length of the CDR3 is 15 residues. CDR3 DNA sequence: TGTGCCAGCAGTCCTTGGACAGGGATCGGAAATGAGCAGTTCTTC. Protein sequence: CASSPWTGIGNEQFF.

This chain links TRBV12-3 or TRBV12-4 with TRBJ1-2; possibly TRBD1 for D (6 bases). With 8 bases removed from V and 4 bases from J, the gap between germline ends came to 11 bases. This CDR3 has 12 residues. CDR3 sequence reads: CASVGGGYGYTF. The CDR3, as DNA: TGTGCCAGCGTAGGGGGTGGCTATGGCTACACCTTC.

This clonotype came up a few times. The gene calls are TRBV6-2 or TRBV6-3 and TRBJ2-7; 10 nucleotides line up with TRBD1. CDR3 length: 21 amino acids. V was pared by 2 bases and J by 0 bases, with 19 bases of the junction left unmatched. Germline V gives CDR1 MNHEY, CDR2 SVGEGT. The CDR3 reads CASSYRPGTGAFYKTSYEQYF. For the CDR3, the DNA is TGTGCCAGCAGTTACCGGCCCGGGACAGGGGCGTTTTATAAGACCTCCTACGAGCAGTACTTC.

This sequence joins TRBV7-9 and TRBJ2-1; D might be TRBD1 (5 bases). The CDR3 contains 15 residues. Trimming took off 5 bases at V and 3 bases at J, with 14 bases between the two ends. Germline loops: CDR1 SEHNR, CDR2 FQNEAQ (reference sequence). The DNA of the CDR3 is TGTGCCAGCAGCAGGGCCCGGCAGGGCTACAATGAGCAGTTCTTC. Residues: CASSRARQGYNEQFF.

The chain couples TRBV4-2 to TRBJ2-2; no clear D. Germline V CDR1 and CDR2: LGHNA, YNFKEQ. The CDR3 covers 15 residues. Trimming cost V 0 bases and J 1 base, with 6 bases left between them. The CDR3 region has the DNA TGTGCCAGCAGCCAAGAAGGGCTGAACACCGGGGAGCTGTTTTTT. Its translation: CASSQEGLNTGELFF.

The chain has TRBV5-5 and TRBJ2-7; tentative D call: TRBD2 (5 bases). In germline, CDR1 is SGHKS, CDR2 YYEKEE (reference sequence). This CDR3 has 13 residues. V was shortened by 1 base and J by 6 bases, with 11 bases between the two germline ends. The CDR3 sequence: CASSLREPGEQYV. CDR3 DNA sequence: TGTGCCAGCAGCTTGCGGGAACCGGGCGAGCAGTACGTC.

This clonotype was observed a handful of times. The chain recombines TRBV5-5 with TRBJ1-1; unclear D gene. The CDR3 loop spans 14 amino acids. V was pared by 1 base and J by 8 bases, with 15 bases between. CDR1 is SGHKS, CDR2 YYEKEE, per germline (reference sequence). The CDR3 coding sequence is TGTGCCAGCAGCTTGTTCCGGACGGGCAGGGAAGCTTTCTTT. This encodes CASSLFRTGREAFF.

This clonotype came up a few times. The chain employs TRBV29-1 and TRBJ2-5; TRBD2 is a possible D gene (6 bases). Germline loops: CDR1 SQVTM, CDR2 ANQGSEA. CDR3 length equals 11 residues. V lost 5 bases to trimming and J lost 5 bases, with 9 bases between them. The CDR3 coding sequence is TGCAGCGTTTCGGGGGAGGAGACCCAGTACTTC. Encoded protein: CSVSGEETQYF.

The sample holds a few counts of this clonotype. The J gene is TRBJ1-4, the V gene TRBV4-2; 7 nucleotides agree with TRBD1. Germline assignment: CDR1 LGHNA and CDR2 YNFKEQ. The trim removed 3 bases at V and 4 bases at J, leaving 5 bases unmatched. This CDR3 is built from 15 residues. CDR3: CASSHGDSDNEKLFF. For the CDR3, the DNA is TGTGCCAGCAGCCATGGGGACAGTGATAATGAAAAACTGTTTTTT.

This chain joins TRBV5-1 and TRBJ2-7, with D tentatively TRBD1 (5 bases). V dropped 0 bases and J dropped 4 bases, with 14 bases sitting between them. CDR1 and CDR2 (germline): SGHRS, YFSETQ. The CDR3 covers 15 residues. The CDR3 sequence is CASSLDHRTTYEQYF. The CDR3 DNA reads as TGCGCCAGCAGCTTGGATCACAGGACCACTTACGAGCAGTACTTC.